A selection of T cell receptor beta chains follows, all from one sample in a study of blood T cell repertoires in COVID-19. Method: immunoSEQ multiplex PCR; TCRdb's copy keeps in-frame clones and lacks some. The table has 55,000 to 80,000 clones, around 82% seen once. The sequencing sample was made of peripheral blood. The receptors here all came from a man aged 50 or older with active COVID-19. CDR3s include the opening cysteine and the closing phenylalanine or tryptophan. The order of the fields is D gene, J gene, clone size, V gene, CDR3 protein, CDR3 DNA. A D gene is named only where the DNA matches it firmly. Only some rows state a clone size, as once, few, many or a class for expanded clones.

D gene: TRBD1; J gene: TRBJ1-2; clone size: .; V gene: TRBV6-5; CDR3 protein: CAGETGARDGYTF; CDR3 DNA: TGTGCCGGAGAGACAGGGGCCCGGGATGGCTACACCTTC
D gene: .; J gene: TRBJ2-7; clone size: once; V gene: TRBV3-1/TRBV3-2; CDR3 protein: CASSHGGLGLATYEQYF; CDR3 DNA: TGTGCCAGCAGCCACGGGGGGCTTGGGCTAGCGACCTACGAGCAGTACTTC
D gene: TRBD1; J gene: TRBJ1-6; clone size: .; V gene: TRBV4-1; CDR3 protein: CASSHEGQGNNSPLHF; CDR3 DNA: TGCGCCAGCAGCCACGAAGGACAGGGAAATAATTCACCCCTCCACTTT
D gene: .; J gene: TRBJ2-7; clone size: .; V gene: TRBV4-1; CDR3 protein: CASSQDWDTLYEQYF; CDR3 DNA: TGCGCCAGCAGCCAAGATTGGGACACCCTTTACGAGCAGTACTTC
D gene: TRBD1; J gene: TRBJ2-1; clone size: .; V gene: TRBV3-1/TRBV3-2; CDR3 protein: CASSDRVGEQFF; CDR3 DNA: TGTGCCAGCAGCGACAGGGTTGGGGAGCAGTTCTTC
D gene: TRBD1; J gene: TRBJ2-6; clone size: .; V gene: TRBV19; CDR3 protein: CASSGGTGPSIRANVLTF; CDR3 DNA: TGTGCCAGTAGTGGAGGGACAGGCCCAAGTATCCGGGCCAACGTCCTGACTTTC
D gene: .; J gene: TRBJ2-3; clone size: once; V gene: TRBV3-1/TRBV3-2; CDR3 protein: CASSPRGAATDTQYF; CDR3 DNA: TGTGCCAGCAGCCCTCGGGGGGCCGCCACAGATACGCAGTATTTT
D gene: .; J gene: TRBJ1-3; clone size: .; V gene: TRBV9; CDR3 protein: CASSVGTAIGNTIYF; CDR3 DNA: TGTGCCAGCAGCGTAGGGACAGCGATTGGAAACACCATATATTTT
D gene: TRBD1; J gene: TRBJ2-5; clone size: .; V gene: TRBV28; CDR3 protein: CASSPWGQARKETQYF; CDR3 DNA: TGTGCCAGCAGTCCCTGGGGACAGGCCCGCAAAGAGACCCAGTACTTC
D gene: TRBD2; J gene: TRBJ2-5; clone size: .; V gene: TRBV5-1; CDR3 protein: CASSLGVTSETQYF; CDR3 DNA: TGCGCCAGCAGCTTGGGAGTGACTAGCGAGACCCAGTACTTC
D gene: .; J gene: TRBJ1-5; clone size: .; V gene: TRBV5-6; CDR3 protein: CASSLQGRGDQPQHF; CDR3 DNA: TGTGCCAGCAGCTTGCAAGGGAGGGGGGATCAGCCCCAGCATTTT
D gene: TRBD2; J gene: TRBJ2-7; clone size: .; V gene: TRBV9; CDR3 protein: CASGDYYEQYF; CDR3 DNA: TGTGCCAGCGGGGACTACTACGAGCAGTACTTC
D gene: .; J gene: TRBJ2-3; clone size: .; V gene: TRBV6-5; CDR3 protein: CASSSGPLDTQYF; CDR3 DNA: TGTGCCAGCAGTTCTGGGCCATTGGATACGCAGTATTTT
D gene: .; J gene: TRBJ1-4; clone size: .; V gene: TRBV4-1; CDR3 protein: CASSQNNRVGEKLFF; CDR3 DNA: TGCGCCAGCAGCCAAAATAACAGGGTGGGTGAAAAACTGTTTTTT
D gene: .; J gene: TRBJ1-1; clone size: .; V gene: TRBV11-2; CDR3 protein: CASSLRQGYTEAFF; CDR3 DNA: TGTGCCAGCAGCTTGAGGCAGGGATACACTGAAGCTTTCTTT
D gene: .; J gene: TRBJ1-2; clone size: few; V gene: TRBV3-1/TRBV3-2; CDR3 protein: CASSQDLQGYGYTF; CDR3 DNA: TGTGCCAGCAGCCAAGATCTCCAGGGATATGGCTACACCTTC
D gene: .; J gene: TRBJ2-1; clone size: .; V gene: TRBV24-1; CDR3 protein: CATSDPRNEQFF; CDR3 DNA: TGTGCCACCAGTGACCCTAGGAATGAGCAGTTCTTC
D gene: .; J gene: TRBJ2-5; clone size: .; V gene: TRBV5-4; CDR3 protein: CASSFVSGQETQYF; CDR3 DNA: TGTGCCAGCAGCTTTGTATCGGGCCAAGAGACCCAGTACTTC
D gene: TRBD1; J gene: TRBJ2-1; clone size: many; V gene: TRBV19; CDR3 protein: CASSILDRANNEQFF; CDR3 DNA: TGTGCCAGTAGTATTCTCGACAGGGCAAACAATGAGCAGTTCTTC
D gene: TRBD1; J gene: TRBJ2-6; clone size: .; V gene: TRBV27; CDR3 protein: CASSLAGGASGANVLTF; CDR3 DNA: TGTGCCAGCAGTTTGGCAGGGGGCGCCTCTGGGGCCAACGTCCTGACTTTC
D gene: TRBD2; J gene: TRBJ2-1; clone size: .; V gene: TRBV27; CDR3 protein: CASSSPGGRGYNEQFF; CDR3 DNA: TGTGCCAGCAGTTCCCCCGGCGGGAGGGGGTACAATGAGCAGTTCTTC
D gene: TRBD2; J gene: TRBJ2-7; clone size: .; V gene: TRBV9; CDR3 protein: CASSAGGLAGVYEQYF; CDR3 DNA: TGTGCCAGCAGCGCCGGGGGACTAGCGGGAGTGTACGAGCAGTACTTC
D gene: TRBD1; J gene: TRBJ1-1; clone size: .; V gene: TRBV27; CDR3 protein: CASSNRGYTEAFF; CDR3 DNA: TGTGCCAGCAGTAACAGGGGCTACACTGAAGCTTTCTTT
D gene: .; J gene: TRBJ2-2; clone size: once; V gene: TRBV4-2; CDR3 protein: CASSQDVAKDGELFF; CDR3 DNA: TGTGCCAGCAGCCAAGATGTAGCCAAGGACGGGGAGCTGTTTTTT
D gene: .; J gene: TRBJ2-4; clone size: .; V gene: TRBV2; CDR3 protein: CASSGVGKNIQYF; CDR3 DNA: TGTGCCAGCAGCGGGGTTGGCAAAAACATTCAGTACTTC
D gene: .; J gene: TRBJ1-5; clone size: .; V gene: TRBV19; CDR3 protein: CASSAYSSANQPQHF; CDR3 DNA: TGTGCCAGTAGTGCCTACAGCTCTGCCAATCAGCCCCAGCATTTT
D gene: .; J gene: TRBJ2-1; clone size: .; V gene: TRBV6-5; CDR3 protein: CASSPEPRPYNEQFF; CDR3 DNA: TGTGCCAGCAGTCCCGAGCCCAGGCCGTACAATGAGCAGTTCTTC
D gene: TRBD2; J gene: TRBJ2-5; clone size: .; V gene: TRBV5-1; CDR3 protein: CATGGGSQETQYF; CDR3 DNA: TGCGCCACCGGGGGAGGGTCCCAAGAGACCCAGTACTTC
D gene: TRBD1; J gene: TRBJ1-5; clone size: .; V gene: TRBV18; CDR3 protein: CASSPQGAGGNQPQHF; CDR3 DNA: TGTGCCAGCTCACCGCAGGGGGCAGGGGGCAATCAGCCCCAGCATTTT
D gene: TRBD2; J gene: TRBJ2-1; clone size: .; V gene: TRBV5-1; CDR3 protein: CASSGTSGTYNEQFF; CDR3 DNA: TGCGCCAGCAGCGGGACTAGCGGGACATACAATGAGCAGTTCTTC
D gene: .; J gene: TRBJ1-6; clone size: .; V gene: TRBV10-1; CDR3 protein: CASSEGGGYSPLHF; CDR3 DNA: TGCGCCAGCAGTGAAGGGGGGGGCTATTCACCCCTCCACTTT
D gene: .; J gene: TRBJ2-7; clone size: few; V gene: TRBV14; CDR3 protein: CASSQGLWGKSYEQYF; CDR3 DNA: TGTGCCAGCAGCCAAGGGTTGTGGGGCAAGAGTTACGAGCAGTACTTC
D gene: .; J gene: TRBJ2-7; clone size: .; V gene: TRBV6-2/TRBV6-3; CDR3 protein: CASSSIIDSEGYEQYF; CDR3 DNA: TGTGCCAGCAGTTCAATTATTGACAGCGAAGGTTACGAGCAGTACTTC
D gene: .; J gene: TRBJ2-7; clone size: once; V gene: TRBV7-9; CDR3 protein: CALEGDSDHEQYF; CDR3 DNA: TGTGCCCTGGAAGGGGACTCAGACCACGAGCAGTACTTC
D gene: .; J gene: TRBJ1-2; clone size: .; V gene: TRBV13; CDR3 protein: CASSPWTENYGYTF; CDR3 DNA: TGTGCCAGCAGCCCATGGACAGAAAACTATGGCTACACCTTC
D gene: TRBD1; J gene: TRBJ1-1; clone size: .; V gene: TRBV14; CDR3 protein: CASSQTRDRGLAAFF; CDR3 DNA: TGTGCCAGCAGCCAAACCAGGGACAGGGGATTGGCAGCTTTCTTT
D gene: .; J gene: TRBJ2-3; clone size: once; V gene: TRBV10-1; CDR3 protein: CASSELRDGTQYF; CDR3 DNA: TGCGCCAGCAGTGAGCTGCGGGATGGTACGCAGTATTTT